This T cell receptor (beta chain) was found in a study of HIV-infected children after antiretroviral therapy interruption. The overall study: Interruption-arm sampling covered weeks 0, 12, interruption end (24 or 48), and about 3 years post-study.

Treatment meaning: PENTA 11 planned treatment interruption arm or continuous ART arm. Only samples with at least 5 million viable PBMCs qualified. General observations from the study: Naive CD4+ sequences overlapped less between time points once interruption began.

The CDR3 runs to 16 residues. The germline V and J ends were trimmed by 7 bases and 0 bases, with 17 bases remaining between them. The germline gives CDR1 SGHTA, CDR2 FQGNSA. A 3' RACE protocol on RNA, with unique molecular identifiers, produced the TCR library. TCRdb re-derived calls from the 3' RACE reads in MiXCR, one entry per CDR3 protein. The table lists about 40,000 distinct CDR3 sequences, over 6.5% of them singletons. The sample holds many counts of this clonotype. What it binds is unknown. This sequence was found in a pool of human donors with HIV. The sequences come from CD45RA+ CD4+ T cells from PBMCs, pooled from several time points, collected from a donor given antiretroviral therapy, either interrupted or continuous. The sample's subset: naive CD4+ CD45RA+ CD45RO- T cells. The V and J genes are TRBV7-2 and TRBJ2-3; possible D gene TRBD2, 5 bases. This chain's CDR3 is CASTRGRGFSTDTQYF. The CDR3 nucleotides read TGTGCCAGCACCAGAGGGCGCGGATTTAGCACAGATACGCAGTATTTT. The whole variable domain, filled in from reference TRBV7-2 and TRBJ2-3, reads GAGVSQSPSNKVTEKGKDVELRCDPISGHTALYWYRQSLGQGLEFLIYFQGNSAPDKSGLPSDRFSAERTGGSVSTLTIQRTQQEDSAVYLCASTRGRGFSTDTQYFGPGTRLTVL.